This TCR beta chain is drawn from a study of metastatic and nonmetastatic thyroid tumors. At the level of the study: Patients with malignant and benign thyroid disease provided blood and tumor or nodule tissue, whose repertoires were compared.

The study, taken as a whole, reports: Versus benign nodules, malignant thyroid tumors reportedly had significantly higher TCR beta diversity, in blood and tumor.

Before thyroid surgery, none of the patients had received any treatment. TCRdb re-called the PCR reads via MiXCR. Of about 33,000 clones in the sample, 10% to 11% are singletons; the top ten hold 16%. The CDR3 covers 14 residues. The J segment lost 3 bases and the V segment lost 4 bases, leaving 2 bases of the junction unmatched. Germline-derived CDR1 and CDR2 are MGHRA and YSYEKL. Ten or more counts support this clone. Its antigen is as yet unknown. The genes are TRBV4-1 and TRBJ2-2, with 7 bases lining up with TRBD1. Sequenced: blood. This sequence originates from a female donor with papillary thyroid cancer or a benign thyroid nodule (not recorded which). Some clones in this sample may be carry-over from other donors' samples. Written as DNA, the CDR3 is TGCGCCAGCAGCCGACAGGGACACACCGGGGAGCTGTTTTTT. Translating it yields CASSRQGHTGELFF.